What follows are 27 T cell receptor beta chains derived from one specimen sequenced in a study of read filtering for tumor transcriptome and immune sequencing. The library was built from roughly 400 ng RNA with molecular barcoded adaptors for alpha/delta and beta/gamma chains. TCRdb re-derived calls from the reads in MiXCR, one entry per CDR3 protein. The repertoire consists of tens of thousands of distinct CDR3 sequences, with around 21% occurring once and the leading ten covering 11% to 15%. The sequencing sample was made of a population of CD138-negative cells sorted from bone marrow. Receptor source: a donor aged 40 or older with multiple myeloma.

A remark on this clonotype: A much larger clone differs by one base, so this may be a read error. The CDR3 does not end in the conserved phenylalanine or tryptophan, so this is likely a read error. The gene calls are TRBV28 and TRBJ1-2, with 8 bases lining up with TRBD1. CDR1 and CDR2 from the germline V gene are MDHEN and SYDVKM. The CDR3 extends over 17 amino acids. Trimming took 1 base from V and 0 from J; bases not matched to a gene: 7. CDR3 nucleotide sequence: TGTGCCAGCAGTTTATACCGGACAGGGCGTGCTAACTATGGCTACACCTTA. Translated, it gives CASSLYRTGRANYGYTL.

This clonotype was detected only once. This is likely a read error, given that the CDR3 carries no conserved phenylalanine or tryptophan at its end. The rearrangement joins TRBV20-1 to TRBJ2-5; D is uncertain. Trimming removed 5 bases at V and 2 bases at J, with 15 bases between. Germline loops: CDR1 DFQATT, CDR2 SNEGSKA (reference sequence). The CDR3 runs to 14 residues. The CDR3 DNA is TGCAGTGCTGTGTCCGATGGATTTCAAGAGACCCAGTACCTC. Translation: CSAVSDGFQETQYL.

This clonotype is deemed medium-sized. The chain uses TRBV12-3 or TRBV12-4 and TRBJ2-1; 10 bases fit TRBD2. J was trimmed by 0 bases and V by 3 bases; bases with no gene match: 5. This CDR3 has 17 residues. CDR3 loop: CASSFRASGSSYNEQFF. The DNA for the CDR3 is TGTGCCAGCAGTTTTAGGGCTAGCGGGAGCTCCTACAATGAGCAGTTCTTC.

In this sample, this clonotype turned up a few times. The V call is TRBV19, the J call TRBJ2-1; 9 bases are a match to TRBD1. Germline V gene data show CDR1 as LNHDA and CDR2 as SQIVND (reference sequence). The CDR3 is made up of 18 amino acids. V gave up 7 bases and J gave up 4 bases; unmatched junction bases: 17. DNA for the CDR3: TGTGCCAGTACTCCCAGATGGGACAGGGTCAGCAGATACAATGAGCAGTTCTTC. Its translation: CASTPRWDRVSRYNEQFF.

This clonotype was counted many times. Sequence at one end of the junction differs from germline and may be a read error. The chain links TRBV7-9 to TRBJ2-1; D is undetermined. The germline gives CDR1 SEHNR, CDR2 FQNEAQ (reference sequence). The CDR3 spans 16 residues. CDR3 coding DNA: TGTGCCAGCAGCCCTCTTAGGGCCAGCTCCTACAATGAGCAGGTCTTC. This codes for CASSPLRASSYNEQVF.

This clonotype came up many times. The rearrangement links TRBV20-1 to TRBJ1-1; D may be TRBD1 (5 bases). This CDR3 spans 14 amino acids. The germline V gene encodes CDR1 DFQATT and CDR2 SNEGSKA (reference sequence). V dropped 0 bases and J dropped 4 bases, with 12 bases sitting between them. The CDR3 spells CSARDLGGSTEAFF. As DNA, the CDR3 is TGCAGTGCTAGAGATCTCGGGGGGAGCACTGAAGCTTTCTTT.

Ten or more counts support this clonotype. The V call is TRBV20-1, the J call TRBJ2-1; the D is unclear. The length of the CDR3 is 11 residues. V was pared by 5 bases and J by 4 bases, with 6 bases between. In germline, CDR1 is DFQATT, CDR2 SNEGSKA (reference sequence). The CDR3 is CSASNYNEQFF. Here the CDR3 DNA reads TGCAGTGCTTCCAATTACAATGAGCAGTTCTTC.

This clonotype was seen many times. The rearrangement links TRBV7-2 to TRBJ2-2; the D gene is possibly TRBD2 (5 bases). There are 13 residues in the CDR3. Germline CDR1 reads SGHTA; CDR2 reads FQGNSA. V shed 1 base and J shed 8 bases, with 8 bases lying between them. The CDR3: CASSLGLAGELFF. The CDR3 DNA follows: TGTGCCAGCAGCTTAGGGCTAGCTGGGGAGCTGTTTTTT.

This clonotype was found once. It may be a read error: a sequence one base away is much more abundant. This chain links TRBV19 with TRBJ1-1; D ambiguous. The CDR3 has 12 amino acids. Per germline, CDR1 LNHDA and CDR2 SQIVND (reference sequence). This chain's CDR3 is CATSKGDPEAFF. CDR3 coding DNA: TGTGCCACTAGTAAGGGTGATCCTGAAGCTTTCTTT.

This clonotype was observed at least ten times. The chain uses TRBV6-5 and TRBJ2-2, with D perhaps given as TRBD1 or TRBD2 (6 bases each). Germline V CDR1 and CDR2: MNHEY, SVGAGI. This CDR3 comprises 15 residues. Trimming took off 2 bases at V and 4 bases at J, with 11 bases between the two ends. The CDR3 region has the DNA TGTGCCAGCAGTTACGGGGGGCGCGGCACCGGGGAGCTGTTTTTT. Translated: CASSYGGRGTGELFF.

The genes are TRBV7-3 and TRBJ2-6; unclear D gene. The germline gives CDR1 SGHTA, CDR2 FQGTGA. The CDR3 totals 15 residues. The ends were cut back, 2 bases at V and 4 bases at J, with 9 bases in the middle. The DNA of the CDR3 is TGTGCCAGCAGCTTAGCCGCCCCCGGGGCCAACGTCCTGACTTTC. Protein: CASSLAAPGANVLTF.

This clonotype was counted at least ten times. V and J are TRBV20-1 and TRBJ2-5, with 8 positions matching TRBD2. V gave up 4 bases and J gave up 5 bases; unmatched junction bases: 6. Germline CDR1 DFQATT, CDR2 SNEGSKA (reference sequence). The CDR3 spans 13 residues. The CDR3, as DNA: TGCAGTGCTACCGGACTAGCCCGCGAGACCCAGTACTTC. Its translation is CSATGLARETQYF.

The chain recombines TRBV20-1 with TRBJ1-1; no reliable D call. The CDR3 is made up of 11 amino acids. Trimming pared 0 bases from V and 6 bases from J, leaving 5 bases between. Germline V gene data show CDR1 as DFQATT and CDR2 as SNEGSKA (reference sequence). CDR3 sequence (DNA): TGCAGTGCTAGAGAGAATGCTGAAGCTTTCTTT. Protein: CSARENAEAFF.

This clonotype was picked up many times. The V call is TRBV5-8, the J call TRBJ2-3, with a weak D call TRBD2 (5 bases). In germline, CDR1 is SGHTS, CDR2 YDEGEE. Trimming took 1 base from V and 1 from J, leaving 10 bases between them. The CDR3 totals 15 residues. CDR3 sequence reads: CASSLSGLGTDTQYF. In nucleotides, the CDR3 is TGTGCCAGCAGCTTGTCCGGACTCGGCACAGATACGCAGTATTTT.

This clonotype was observed at least ten times. The chain carries TRBV7-2 and TRBJ1-1; D gene uncertain. The CDR3 covers 14 residues. Trimming pared 2 bases from V and 1 base from J, leaving 8 bases between. The germline CDR1 and CDR2 sequences are SGHTA and FQGNSA. CDR3 bases: TGTGCCAGCAGCTTAATTCGGGGGAACACTGAAGCTTTCTTT. Amino acids: CASSLIRGNTEAFF.

J is TRBJ1-1 and V is TRBV27; 9 bases are a match to TRBD1. From germline, CDR1 is MNHEY and CDR2 SMNVEV (reference sequence). This CDR3 region has 14 residues. Losses at the gene ends were 8 bases for V and 4 bases for J; bases not matched to a gene: 8. The CDR3 protein is CASLRDRAGTEAFF. The DNA for the CDR3 is TGTGCCAGCTTACGGGACAGGGCAGGCACTGAAGCTTTCTTT.

This clonotype was observed many times. The gene calls are TRBV6-1 and TRBJ1-5, with 8 bases aligning to TRBD1. With V trimmed by 5 bases and J by 4 bases, 4 bases remained unmatched. Germline V gene data show CDR1 as MNHNS and CDR2 as SASEGT. The CDR3 is 14 amino acids. CDR3 region: CASSRDRKNQPQHF. DNA of the CDR3: TGTGCCAGCAGTCGGGACAGGAAAAATCAGCCCCAGCATTTT.

In its sample, this clonotype ranks as medium-sized. In DNA, the CDR3 is TGTGCCAGCAACCAACGGGTATGGACAGGGAAAGACAATGAGCAGTTCTTC. This codes for CASNQRVWTGKDNEQFF. V is TRBV7-2 and J is TRBJ2-1; 8 bases fit TRBD1. After removal of 7 bases from V and 5 bases from J, the junction contained 16 bases not matched to a gene. Germline V CDR1 and CDR2: SGHTA, FQGNSA. The CDR3 totals 17 residues.

This clonotype was recorded many times. The chain recombines TRBV28 with TRBJ2-1, with no clear D. V was trimmed by 3 bases and J by 0 bases, leaving 9 bases between them. The germline CDR1 and CDR2 sequences are MDHEN and SYDVKM. This CDR3 has 15 residues. The CDR3 reads CASSLGPSSYNEQFF. CDR3 DNA sequence: TGTGCCAGCAGTTTGGGCCCGAGCTCCTACAATGAGCAGTTCTTC.

A remark on this clonotype: A read error may be the cause here, since a much bigger clone is one base away. The CDR3 DNA reads as TGTGCCAGCGGCTTTAATGAAAAACTGTTTTTT. As protein: CASGFNEKLFF. The chain carries TRBV7-6 and TRBJ1-4; D remains ambiguous. CDR1 and CDR2 (germline): SGHVS, FNYEAQ. There are 11 residues in the CDR3.

A few counts support this clonotype. The chain has TRBV27 and TRBJ1-5; TRBD1 is a possible D gene (5 bases). CDR1 is MNHEY, CDR2 SMNVEV, per germline (reference sequence). There are 16 residues in the CDR3. Deletions cut 5 bases from V and 0 bases from J, with 14 bases between. CDR3 residues: CASSPSGTDSNQPQHF. The CDR3 coding sequence is TGTGCCAGCAGTCCATCGGGGACCGATAGCAATCAGCCCCAGCATTTT.

Within the sample, this clonotype is medium-sized (0.01 to 0.1%). The chain's CDR3 is CASGGLATYNEQFF. The CDR3 region has the DNA TGTGCCAGTGGGGGACTAGCGACTTACAATGAGCAGTTCTTC. V is TRBV19 and J is TRBJ2-1; 10 nucleotides line up with TRBD2. Germline CDR1 and CDR2: LNHDA and SQIVND (reference sequence). This CDR3 has 14 amino acids. The trim removed 8 bases at V and 4 bases at J, leaving 5 bases unmatched.

Points on this clonotype: A much larger clone is a single base away; this may be a read error. The chain joins TRBV7-8 to TRBJ2-7, with 12 bases matching TRBD1. This CDR3 is built from 15 residues. In germline, CDR1 is SGHVS, CDR2 FQNEAQ. CDR3: CASSYSGTGGSEQHF. CDR3 in DNA: TGTGCCAGCAGCTATTCCGGGACAGGGGGCTCCGAGCAGCACTTC. Combining the CDR3 with reference TRBV7-8 and TRBJ2-7 gives the whole variable domain GAGVSQSPRYKVAKRGQDVALRCDPISGHVSLFWYQQALGQGPEFLTYFQNEAQLDKSGLPSDRFFAERPEGSVSTLKIQRTQQEDSAVYLCASSYSGTGGSEQHFGPGTRLTVT.

V gene TRBV3-1 combines with J gene TRBJ1-4; TRBD1 might be the D (5 bases). Germline V gives CDR1 LGHDT, CDR2 YNNKEL (reference sequence). This CDR3 region has 16 residues. The V end lost 0 bases, the J end lost 4 bases, and 12 bases lay between the germline ends. CDR3 loop: CASSQDPGRINEKLFF. The DNA of the CDR3 is TGTGCCAGCAGCCAAGACCCGGGACGGATTAATGAAAAACTGTTTTTT.

The table lists this clonotype with many counts. The J gene is TRBJ2-5, the V gene TRBV19; the D gene could be TRBD1 or TRBD2 (5 bases each). Trimming took 5 bases from V and 1 from J, leaving 14 bases between them. CDR1 is LNHDA and CDR2 is SQIVND in the germline V gene (reference sequence). The CDR3 length is 15 residues. The CDR3, as DNA: TGTGCCAGTAGTCCTACGGGACCTGGCCAAGAGACCCAGTACTTC. Translated: CASSPTGPGQETQYF. The entire variable domain, with the rest obtained from reference TRBV19 and TRBJ2-5, is as follows: DGGITQSPKYLFRKEGQNVTLSCEQNLNHDAMYWYRQDPGQGLRLIYYSQIVNDFQKGDIAEGYSVSREKKESFPLTVTSAQKNPTAFYLCASSPTGPGQETQYFGPGTRLLVL.

This clonotype came up many times. This chain connects TRBV5-1 to TRBJ2-3; TRBD1 matches 11 bases. Looked up from germline, CDR1 is SGHRS and CDR2 is YFSETQ. The CDR3 runs 16 residues. V lost 7 bases, J lost 2 bases, and 9 bases stayed unmatched. The CDR3 coding sequence is TGCGCCAGCGGCAGGACTGGACAGGGGGCCACAGATACGCAGTATTTT. It specifies CASGRTGQGATDTQYF.

Comments on this clonotype: This may come from a read error, since a much larger clone is one base off. CDR3 DNA sequence: TGTGCCAGCAGTCTACAGGGTTTTAGCAATCAGTCCCAGCATTTT. Translating it yields CASSLQGFSNQSQHF. The V call is TRBV12-3 or TRBV12-4, the J call TRBJ1-5; D is possibly TRBD1 (6 bases). This CDR3 comprises 15 residues.